A single TCR beta chain is shown here with its context. Method: immunoSEQ multiplex PCR; TCRdb's copy keeps in-frame clones and lacks some. The repertoire holds some 80,000 clones, with 85% to 95% as singletons. This entry is derived from a study of human versus mouse CDR3 diversity and MHC coevolution. Study at large: immunoSEQ was reported to reach one in 200,000 T cells sensitivity.

This TCR derives from a person aged 30-69 years in good health. The material sequenced was naive CD4+ T cells from blood. The subset here: CD45RO-negative CD62L-positive naive CD4 T cells.

CDR3 region: CASSQGPLAGSTDTQYF. In DNA, the CDR3 is TGCGCCAGCAGCCAAGGCCCGCTAGCGGGCAGCACAGATACGCAGTATTTT. The rearrangement uses TRBV4-1 and TRBJ2-3, with 8 positions matching TRBD2. Germline V CDR1 and CDR2: MGHRA, YSYEKL. The CDR3 extends over 17 amino acids. Trimming removed 1 base from V and 0 bases from J; junction bases left unmatched: 6.